Below are 4 T cell receptor beta chains sequenced from a single sample in a study of blood T cell repertoires in COVID-19. Sequencing used immunoSEQ multiplex PCR; TCRdb keeps in-frame clones, though not all of them. The sample yields about 190,000 clones, around nine tenths seen once. The sample comprised peripheral blood. The receptor source for this set is a man aged 35 to 55 with active or convalescent COVID-19.

V is TRBV28 and J is TRBJ1-2; D remains ambiguous. V was trimmed by 6 bases and J by 4 bases, leaving 12 bases between them. Per germline, CDR1 MDHEN and CDR2 SYDVKM. The CDR3 is 13 amino acids. DNA of the CDR3: TGTGCCAGCAGGGGAGCCGTGGGCTATGGCTACACCTTC. Translation: CASRGAVGYGYTF.

The chain is built from TRBV19 and TRBJ1-6; possible D gene TRBD1, 5 bases. The V gene lost 4 bases and the J gene lost 0 bases, with 7 bases spanning the gap. The CDR3 has 15 residues. Looked up from germline, CDR1 is LNHDA and CDR2 is SQIVND (reference sequence). The CDR3 spells CASSRQSSYNSPLHF. For the CDR3, the DNA is TGTGCCAGTAGTAGACAGAGCTCCTATAATTCACCCCTCCACTTT.

This chain uses TRBV28 with TRBJ1-1; D might be TRBD1 (6 bases). This CDR3 contains 14 residues. Germline V CDR1 and CDR2: MDHEN, SYDVKM. V shed 3 bases and J shed 1 base, with 9 bases lying between them. CDR3 nucleotides: TGTGCCAGCAGTTTCCCGACAGGGAACACTGAAGCTTTCTTT. Protein product: CASSFPTGNTEAFF.

The chain links TRBV12-3 or TRBV12-4 to TRBJ1-2; tentatively, D is TRBD1 (6 bases). The CDR3 spans 12 residues. V was clipped by 5 bases and J by 4 bases, with 8 bases between them. In DNA form, the CDR3 reads TGTGCCAGCAGTAAAGGGGGCTATGGCTACACCTTC. As protein: CASSKGGYGYTF.